This TCR beta chain comes out of a study of beta chain features in type 1 diabetes. Note on this clone: As yet, its antigen is unknown.

Expressed TCRB transcripts were sequenced because the entire RNA isolate underwent reverse transcription. The table came from immunoSEQ multiplex PCR; TCRdb's copy has only in-frame clones and leaves some out. Of more than 150,000 clones in the sample, around 13% are singletons; the top ten hold 0.5% to 0.75%. General study findings and limits: TCRB CDR3 length was moderately but significantly reduced in all four CD4+ subsets of Type 1 diabetes patients.

This TCR derives from a woman under 30 in good health. The source material was central memory CD4+ T cells from blood.

The CDR3 reads CAWGNKGGNQPQHF. CDR3 DNA: TGTGCCTGGGGAAACAAGGGGGGCAATCAGCCCCAGCATTTT. This chain connects TRBV30 to TRBJ1-5; weak D call: TRBD1 (6 bases). The CDR3 has 14 residues. V lost 5 bases to trimming and J lost 2 bases, with 13 bases between them. The germline CDR1 and CDR2 sequences are GTSNPN and SVGIG (reference sequence).